The 5 T cell receptor beta chains below all came from one sample that was sequenced in a study of T cells in Graves' hyperthyroidism and ophthalmopathy. Using RNA transcripts as the source, TCR beta CDR3 regions were amplified. The HTBI primer set drove a first-round RT-PCR of the TCR CDR3. TCRdb reprocessed the multiplex PCR reads via MiXCR and lists one record per CDR3 protein. The sample lists more than 450,000 distinct CDR3 sequences, 12% to 15% occurring once. The specimen was blood. The receptors originated from a middle-aged woman with Graves' hyperthyroidism.

This clonotype was recorded at least ten times. Written as DNA, the CDR3 is TGTGCCAGCAGGAATCGGGACAGTACCTACGAGCAGTACTTC. Protein sequence: CASRNRDSTYEQYF. The chain uses TRBV6-1 and TRBJ2-7; 7 bases map to TRBD1. The CDR3 spans 14 residues. CDR1 MNHNS and CDR2 SASEGT come from the germline V gene. With V trimmed by 6 bases and J by 2 bases, 7 bases remained unmatched.

The sample holds many counts of this clonotype. The chain links TRBV7-2 to TRBJ2-1; TRBD2 agrees at 8 bases. Losses at the gene ends were 5 bases for V and 0 bases for J; bases not matched to a gene: 3. Germline values: CDR1 SGHTA, CDR2 FQGNSA. The CDR3 runs 15 residues. The CDR3 coding sequence is TGTGCCAGCAGCATGACTAGCGCCTCCTACAATGAGCAGTTCTTC. Its translation is CASSMTSASYNEQFF.

This clonotype has at least ten counts. The V and J genes are TRBV11-2 and TRBJ1-1; D might be TRBD1 (6 bases). Trimming left V 1 base short and J 5 bases short, with 17 bases between. The CDR3 contains 16 residues. Germline V gene data show CDR1 as SGHAT and CDR2 as FQNNGV. The CDR3 DNA reads as TGTGCCAGCAGCTTAGGTTTGTTTACAGGGAGTACTGAAGCTTTCTTT. The encoded protein is CASSLGLFTGSTEAFF.

The rearrangement joins TRBV27 to TRBJ1-1, with a tentative D call TRBD1 (5 bases). The length of the CDR3 is 15 residues. Trimming removed 4 bases from V and 5 bases from J, with 17 bases in between. CDR1 is MNHEY and CDR2 is SMNVEV in the germline V gene (reference sequence). CDR3 sequence (DNA): TGTGCCAGCAGTTCTCCGGGCCCCGGGGGAACTGAAGCTTTCTTT. The encoded protein is CASSSPGPGGTEAFF.

V and J are TRBV24-1 and TRBJ1-1; D is undetermined. V shed 5 bases and J shed 5 bases, with 11 bases lying between them. There are 13 residues in the CDR3. Per the germline V gene, CDR1 is KGHDR and CDR2 is SFDVKD. The CDR3 bases are TGTGCCACCAGTGGGGGTGGAGGAACTGAAGCTTTCTTT. It encodes CATSGGGGTEAFF.